The clone carrying this TCR beta chain was seen only once. Its antigen is not identified. Using immunoSEQ multiplex PCR, the repertoire was profiled, and TCRdb retains in-frame clones only, with some absent. Of tens of thousands of clones in the sample, 60% to 80% were seen once. The data are from a study of OX40 agonist ivuxolimab in advanced cancers. Findings of the study overall: Partial responders dosed at 0.1-3.0 mg/kg displayed clonal expansion ranking among the lowest.

The sequencing used CD4+ or CD8+ T cells sorted from blood, collected in a trial of the OX40 agonist ivuxolimab. The TCR sequence derives from an adult with an advanced solid tumor such as melanoma, head and neck, liver or kidney cancer.

The CDR3 spells CASGLSGRSGGQFF. The CDR3 nucleotides read TGTGCCAGCGGGCTGAGCGGCCGCTCAGGCGGGCAGTTCTTC. This chain links TRBV6-1 with TRBJ2-1, with D perhaps TRBD2 (5 bases). The CDR3 sequence is 14 residues long. The germline gives CDR1 MNHNS, CDR2 SASEGT. V was clipped by 8 bases and J by 12 bases, with 23 bases between them.